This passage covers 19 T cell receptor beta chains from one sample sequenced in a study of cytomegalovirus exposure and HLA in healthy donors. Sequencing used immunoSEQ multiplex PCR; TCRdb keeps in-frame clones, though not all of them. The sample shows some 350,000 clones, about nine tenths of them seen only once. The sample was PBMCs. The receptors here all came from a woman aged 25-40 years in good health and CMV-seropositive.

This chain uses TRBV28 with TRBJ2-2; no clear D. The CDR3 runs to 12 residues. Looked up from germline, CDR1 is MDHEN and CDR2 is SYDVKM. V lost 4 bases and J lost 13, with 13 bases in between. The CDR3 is CASSYPTARLFF. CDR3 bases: TGTGCCAGCAGTTATCCCACGGCAAGGCTGTTTTTT. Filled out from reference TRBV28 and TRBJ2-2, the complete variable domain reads DVKVTQSSRYLVKRTGEKVFLECVQDMDHENMFWYRQDPGLGLRLIYFSYDVKMKEKGDIPEGYSVSREKKERFSLILESASTNQTSMYLCASSYPTARLFFGEGSRLTVL.

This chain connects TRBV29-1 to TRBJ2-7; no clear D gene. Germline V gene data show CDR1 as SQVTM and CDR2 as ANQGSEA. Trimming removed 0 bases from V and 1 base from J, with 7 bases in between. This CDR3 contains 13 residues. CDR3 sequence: CSVEDHGSYEQYF. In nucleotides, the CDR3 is TGCAGCGTTGAAGATCATGGTTCCTACGAGCAGTACTTC.

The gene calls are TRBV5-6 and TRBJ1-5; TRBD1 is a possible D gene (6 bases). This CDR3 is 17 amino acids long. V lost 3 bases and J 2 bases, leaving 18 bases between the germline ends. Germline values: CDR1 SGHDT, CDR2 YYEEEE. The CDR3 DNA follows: TGTGCCAGCAGCTCGGCAGGGGCGCGGCAGGGCAATCAGCCCCAGCATTTT. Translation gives CASSSAGARQGNQPQHF.

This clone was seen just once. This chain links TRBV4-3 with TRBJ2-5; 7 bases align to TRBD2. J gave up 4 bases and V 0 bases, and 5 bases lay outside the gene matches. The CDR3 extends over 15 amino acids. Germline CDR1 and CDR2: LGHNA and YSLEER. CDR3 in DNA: TGCGCCAGCAGCCAAGATACCGGCGGGGGAGAGACCCAGTACTTC. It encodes CASSQDTGGGETQYF.

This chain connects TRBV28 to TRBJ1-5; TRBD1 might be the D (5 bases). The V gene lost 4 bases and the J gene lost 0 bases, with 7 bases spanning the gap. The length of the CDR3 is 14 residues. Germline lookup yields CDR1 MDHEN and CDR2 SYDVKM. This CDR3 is CASSWTSSNQPQHF. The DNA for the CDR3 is TGTGCCAGCAGTTGGACAAGTAGCAATCAGCCCCAGCATTTT.

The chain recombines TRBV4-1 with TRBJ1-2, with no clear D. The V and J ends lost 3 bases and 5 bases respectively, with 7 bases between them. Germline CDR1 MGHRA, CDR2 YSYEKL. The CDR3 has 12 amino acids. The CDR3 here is CASSHEGYGYTF. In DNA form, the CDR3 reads TGCGCCAGCAGCCATGAAGGGTATGGCTACACCTTC.

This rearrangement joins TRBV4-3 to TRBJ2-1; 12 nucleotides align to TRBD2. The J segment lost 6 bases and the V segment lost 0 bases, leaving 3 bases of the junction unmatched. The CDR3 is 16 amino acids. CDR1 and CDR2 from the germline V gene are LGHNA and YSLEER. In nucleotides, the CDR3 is TGCGCCAGCAGCCAAGACGGGGGACTAGCGGGCAATGAGCAGTTCTTC. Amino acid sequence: CASSQDGGLAGNEQFF.

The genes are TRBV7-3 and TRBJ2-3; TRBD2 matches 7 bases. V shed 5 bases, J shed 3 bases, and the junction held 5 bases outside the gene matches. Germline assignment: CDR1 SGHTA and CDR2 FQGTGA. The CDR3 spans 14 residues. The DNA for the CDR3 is TGTGCCAGCAGCCTATCAGCGGGGACAGATACGCAGTATTTT. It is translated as CASSLSAGTDTQYF.

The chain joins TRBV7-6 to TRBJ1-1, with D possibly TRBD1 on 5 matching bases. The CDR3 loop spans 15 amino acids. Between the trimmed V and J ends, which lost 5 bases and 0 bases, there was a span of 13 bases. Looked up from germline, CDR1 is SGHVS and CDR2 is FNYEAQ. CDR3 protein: CASSPRGRVNTEAFF. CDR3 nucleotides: TGTGCCAGCAGCCCGAGGGGAAGAGTGAACACTGAAGCTTTCTTT.

The CDR3: CASSLVGTGGGRKYF. The CDR3 nucleotides are TGTGCCAGCAGCTTAGTAGGGACAGGGGGCGGAAGGAAGTACTTC. V usage is TRBV7-9 and J usage is TRBJ2-5, with 12 bases lining up with TRBD1. Germline V gene lookup returns CDR1 SEHNR and CDR2 FQNEAQ (reference sequence). V gave up 1 base and J gave up 12 bases; unmatched junction bases: 9. The CDR3 length is 15 residues.

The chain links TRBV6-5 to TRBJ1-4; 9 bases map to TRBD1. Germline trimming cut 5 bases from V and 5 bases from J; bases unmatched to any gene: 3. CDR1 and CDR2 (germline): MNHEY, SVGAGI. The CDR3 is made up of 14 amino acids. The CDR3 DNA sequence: TGTGCCAGCAGTCAGGGACAGGGAAATGAAAAACTGTTTTTT. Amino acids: CASSQGQGNEKLFF.

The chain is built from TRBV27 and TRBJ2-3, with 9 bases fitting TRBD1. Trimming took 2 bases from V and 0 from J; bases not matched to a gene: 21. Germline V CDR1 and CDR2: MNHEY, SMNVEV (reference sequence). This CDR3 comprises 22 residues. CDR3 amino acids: CASSLTGLLRRTGVGSTDTQYF. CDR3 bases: TGTGCCAGCAGTTTAACGGGTCTACTGCGAAGGACAGGGGTAGGAAGCACAGATACGCAGTATTTT.

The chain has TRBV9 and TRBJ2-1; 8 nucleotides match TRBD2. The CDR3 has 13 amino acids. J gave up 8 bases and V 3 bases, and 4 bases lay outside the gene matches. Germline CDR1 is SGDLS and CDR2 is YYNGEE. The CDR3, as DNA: TGTGCCAGCAGCGGGAGCGGGGGCCATGAGCAGTTCTTC. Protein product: CASSGSGGHEQFF.

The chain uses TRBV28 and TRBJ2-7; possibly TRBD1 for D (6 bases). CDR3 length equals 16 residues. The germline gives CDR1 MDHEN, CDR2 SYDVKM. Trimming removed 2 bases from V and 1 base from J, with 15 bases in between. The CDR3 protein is CASSLTSDRASYEQYF. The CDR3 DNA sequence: TGTGCCAGCAGTTTAACATCGGACAGAGCATCCTACGAGCAGTACTTC.

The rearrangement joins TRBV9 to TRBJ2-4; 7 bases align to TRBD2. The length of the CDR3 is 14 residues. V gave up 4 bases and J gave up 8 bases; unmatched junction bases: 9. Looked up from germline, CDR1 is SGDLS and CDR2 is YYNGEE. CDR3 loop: CASSKQREGDIQYF. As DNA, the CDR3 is TGTGCCAGCAGCAAACAGCGGGAAGGGGACATTCAGTACTTC.

The CDR3 nucleotides read TGCGCCAGCAGCCGCGACGGCGTCAATCAGCCCCAGCATTTT. As protein: CASSRDGVNQPQHF. The chain is built from TRBV5-1 and TRBJ1-5; D is ambiguous. CDR1 and CDR2 from the germline V gene are SGHRS and YFSETQ. The CDR3 is 14 residues long. Trimming left V 4 bases short and J 3 bases short, with 11 bases between.

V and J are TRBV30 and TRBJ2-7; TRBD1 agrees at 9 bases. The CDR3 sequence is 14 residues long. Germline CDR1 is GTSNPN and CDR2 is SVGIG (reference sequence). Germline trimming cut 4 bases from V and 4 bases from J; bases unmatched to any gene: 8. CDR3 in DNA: TGTGCCTGGATCCCCCGGGACAGGGCATACGAGCAGTACTTC. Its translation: CAWIPRDRAYEQYF.

The CDR3 loop is CASSDKRGHTNEKLFF. Written as DNA, the CDR3 is TGTGCCAGCAGTGATAAAAGGGGGCATACTAATGAAAAACTGTTTTTT. The chain links TRBV2 to TRBJ1-4, with 7 nucleotides matching TRBD1. Looked up from germline, CDR1 is SNHLY and CDR2 is FYNNEI. Trimming removed 3 bases from V and 2 bases from J; junction bases left unmatched: 6. This CDR3 is 16 amino acids long.

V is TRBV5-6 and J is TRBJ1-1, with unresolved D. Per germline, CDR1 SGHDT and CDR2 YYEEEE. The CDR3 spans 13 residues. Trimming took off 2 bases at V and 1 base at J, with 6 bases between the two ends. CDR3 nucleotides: TGTGCCAGCAGCTTAACCCCGAACACTGAAGCTTTCTTT. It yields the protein CASSLTPNTEAFF.